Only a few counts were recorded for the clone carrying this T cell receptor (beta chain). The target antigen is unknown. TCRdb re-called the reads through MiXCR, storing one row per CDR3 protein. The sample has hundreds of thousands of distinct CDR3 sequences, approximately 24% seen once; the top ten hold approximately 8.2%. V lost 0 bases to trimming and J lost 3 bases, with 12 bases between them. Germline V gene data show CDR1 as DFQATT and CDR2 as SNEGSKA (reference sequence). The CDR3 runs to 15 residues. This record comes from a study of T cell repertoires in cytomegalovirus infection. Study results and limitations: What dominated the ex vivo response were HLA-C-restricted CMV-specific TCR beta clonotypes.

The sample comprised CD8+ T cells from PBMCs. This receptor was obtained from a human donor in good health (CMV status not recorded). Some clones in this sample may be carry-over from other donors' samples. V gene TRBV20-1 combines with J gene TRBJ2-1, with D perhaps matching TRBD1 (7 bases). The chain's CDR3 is CSARDRRGLYNEQFF. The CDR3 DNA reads TGCAGTGCTAGAGATAGGAGGGGGCTCTACAATGAGCAGTTCTTC.